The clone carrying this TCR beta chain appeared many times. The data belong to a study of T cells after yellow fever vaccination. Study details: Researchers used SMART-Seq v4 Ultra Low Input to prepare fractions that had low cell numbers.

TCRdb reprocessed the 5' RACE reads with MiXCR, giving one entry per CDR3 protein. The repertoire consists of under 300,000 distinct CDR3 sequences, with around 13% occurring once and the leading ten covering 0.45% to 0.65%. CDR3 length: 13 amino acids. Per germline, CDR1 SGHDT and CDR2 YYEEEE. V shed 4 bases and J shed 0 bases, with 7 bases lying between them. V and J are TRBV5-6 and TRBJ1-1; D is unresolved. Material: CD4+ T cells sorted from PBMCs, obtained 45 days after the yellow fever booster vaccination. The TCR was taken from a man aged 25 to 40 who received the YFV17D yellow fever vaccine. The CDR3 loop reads CASSPGMNTEAFF. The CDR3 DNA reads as TGTGCCAGCAGCCCTGGAATGAACACTGAAGCTTTCTTT.